This T cell receptor (beta chain) comes out of a study of blood T cell repertoires in COVID-19. Overall study context: Samples of COVID-19 (acute and convalescent) were obtained from the United States, Italy and Spain. PBMCs, B-cell-depleted T cells, or T cells provided the cDNA or gDNA that made up the material.

CDR3 length: 14 residues. V lost 4 bases to trimming and J lost 3 bases, with 14 bases between them. The germline CDR1 and CDR2 sequences are SGHRS and YFSETQ. Data came from immunoSEQ multiplex PCR; TCRdb stores just in-frame clones and leaves some out. The sample has around 100,000 clones; 85% are singletons. The chain uses TRBV5-1 and TRBJ2-7; D is perhaps TRBD2 (6 bases). The sequenced material came from peripheral blood. The origin of this receptor is a man aged 40-55 years with acute or convalescent COVID-19. DNA for the CDR3: TGCGCCAGCAGCGTGACTCAGGGAGGCTACGAGCAGTACTTC. Amino acid sequence: CASSVTQGGYEQYF.